This TCR beta chain is drawn from a study of blood T cell repertoires in COVID-19. As for the study in general: In each case, the material was cDNA or gDNA derived from T cells, B-cell-depleted T cells, or PBMCs.

Study processing details: It was from reference gene primer amplification that nucleated cell counts were estimated. Some clones are missing from TCRdb's copy, which holds only in-frame ones; the method was immunoSEQ multiplex PCR. That table supplies the V and J calls and clone size; D and trimming were determined from the DNA. Found here are around 300,000 clones, around 86% of them singletons; the top ten hold roughly 2.2%. This CDR3 spans 13 amino acids. Deletions cut 5 bases from V and 2 bases from J, with 9 bases between. Germline V CDR1 and CDR2: SEHNR, FQNEAQ (reference sequence). Sequencing input: peripheral blood. This sequence was found in a man in his forties or fifties with acute or convalescent COVID-19. The chain joins TRBV7-9 to TRBJ2-5, with D possibly matching TRBD2 (5 bases). CDR3 nucleotides: TGTGCCAGCAGCGCGACGGGACAAGAGACCCAGTACTTC. Residues: CASSATGQETQYF.